The rows below give T cell receptor beta chains drawn from one sample of a study of shared clonotypes between healthy human individuals. Clones were read by immunoSEQ multiplex PCR, and TCRdb kept only the in-frame ones, dropping some. The sample lists about 560,000 clones; around 81% were seen once. The sample was PBMCs. Receptors originate from a woman aged 40 to 50 in good health. Some clones in this sample may be carry-over from other donors' samples. The CDR3 runs from the conserved cysteine through the conserved F or W. Each record gives: D gene, clone size, J gene, V gene, CDR3 DNA, CDR3 protein. The D gene is left open where the match is weak. Where a row states a size, it is once, few, many or the class of an expanded clone; other rows omit it.

d_gene: NA
abundance: NA
j_gene: TRBJ2-1
v_gene: TRBV11-2
CDR3nt: TGTGCCAGCAGCTTAGTGGCCGCGGGTTTGAATGAGCAGTTCTTC
CDR3aa: CASSLVAAGLNEQFF

d_gene: NA
abundance: once
j_gene: TRBJ2-7
v_gene: TRBV11-2
CDR3nt: TGTGCCAGCAGCCCCGACGGGTTCGGCGAGCAGTACTTC
CDR3aa: CASSPDGFGEQYF

d_gene: TRBD2
abundance: few
j_gene: TRBJ2-1
v_gene: TRBV5-4
CDR3nt: TGTGCCAGCAGCACCCGGCCTCCGGGCGGGAGGGGCAATGAGCAGTTCTTC
CDR3aa: CASSTRPPGGRGNEQFF

d_gene: NA
abundance: NA
j_gene: TRBJ1-5
v_gene: TRBV28
CDR3nt: TGTGCCAGCAGCCGACCGGGCAGGGGCGGCGGTCAGCCCCAGCATTTT
CDR3aa: CASSRPGRGGGQPQHF

d_gene: NA
abundance: NA
j_gene: TRBJ2-3
v_gene: TRBV27
CDR3nt: TGTGCCAGCAGTTTAGGGCTAGATACGCAGTATTTT
CDR3aa: CASSLGLDTQYF

d_gene: NA
abundance: NA
j_gene: TRBJ2-7
v_gene: TRBV21-1
CDR3nt: TGTGCCGCGGCGGGACTAGCGGGATACGAGCAGTACTTC
CDR3aa: CAAAGLAGYEQYF

d_gene: NA
abundance: NA
j_gene: TRBJ1-3
v_gene: TRBV9
CDR3nt: TGTGCCAGCAGCGTAGACCCCCTGGGAAACACCATATATTTT
CDR3aa: CASSVDPLGNTIYF

d_gene: NA
abundance: once
j_gene: TRBJ2-5
v_gene: TRBV5-6
CDR3nt: TGTGCCAGCAGCTTGGGACTGATCCAAGAGACCCAGTACTTC
CDR3aa: CASSLGLIQETQYF

d_gene: TRBD1
abundance: NA
j_gene: TRBJ1-2
v_gene: TRBV10-3
CDR3nt: TGTGCCATCAATGGACAGGGGAATGATGGCTACACCTTC
CDR3aa: CAINGQGNDGYTF

d_gene: NA
abundance: NA
j_gene: TRBJ1-5
v_gene: TRBV28
CDR3nt: TGTGCCAGCAGTCCCGCAGGGGCGAGGCGCAATCAGCCCCAGCATTTT
CDR3aa: CASSPAGARRNQPQHF

d_gene: NA
abundance: many
j_gene: TRBJ2-4
v_gene: TRBV4-1
CDR3nt: TGCGCCAGCAGCCCCGACCCCCTAGCCAAAAACATTCAGTACTTC
CDR3aa: CASSPDPLAKNIQYF

d_gene: TRBD1
abundance: many
j_gene: TRBJ1-2
v_gene: TRBV28
CDR3nt: TGTGCCAGCAGTTTAATTGGGACAGGGTCATGGGGCTACACCTTC
CDR3aa: CASSLIGTGSWGYTF

d_gene: NA
abundance: NA
j_gene: TRBJ1-2
v_gene: TRBV18
CDR3nt: TGTGCCAGCTCACCAGACAGACGATATGGCTACACCTTC
CDR3aa: CASSPDRRYGYTF

d_gene: NA
abundance: NA
j_gene: TRBJ1-1
v_gene: TRBV28
CDR3nt: TGTGCCAGCAGTGTTAGCCGGGGAGCTTTCTTT
CDR3aa: CASSVSRGAFF

d_gene: TRBD1
abundance: NA
j_gene: TRBJ2-1
v_gene: TRBV7-9
CDR3nt: TGTGCCAGCAGCTCACCAGGGGGATCCTACAATGAGCAGTTCTTC
CDR3aa: CASSSPGGSYNEQFF

d_gene: NA
abundance: NA
j_gene: TRBJ1-5
v_gene: TRBV27
CDR3nt: TGTGCCAGCAGCCGGGAGGGCCTAGGGGGCAATCAGCCCCAGCATTTT
CDR3aa: CASSREGLGGNQPQHF

d_gene: TRBD1
abundance: NA
j_gene: TRBJ1-1
v_gene: TRBV30
CDR3nt: TGTGCCTGGAGTGTACCAGGGGGCACTGAAGCTTTCTTT
CDR3aa: CAWSVPGGTEAFF

d_gene: TRBD2
abundance: NA
j_gene: TRBJ2-7
v_gene: TRBV13
CDR3nt: TGTGCCAGCAGCTTGGTCTTCGGGACTAGCGGTTCGAGGGGCCACGAGCAGTACTTC
CDR3aa: CASSLVFGTSGSRGHEQYF

d_gene: TRBD2
abundance: NA
j_gene: TRBJ2-7
v_gene: TRBV9
CDR3nt: TGTGCCAGCAGCCCCTATGAGGCGGGAGATTACGAGCAGTACTTC
CDR3aa: CASSPYEAGDYEQYF

d_gene: NA
abundance: NA
j_gene: TRBJ2-1
v_gene: TRBV6-5
CDR3nt: TGTGCCAGCAGTATAGACAATGAGCAGTTCTTC
CDR3aa: CASSIDNEQFF

d_gene: TRBD1
abundance: NA
j_gene: TRBJ2-6
v_gene: TRBV27
CDR3nt: TGTGCCAGCAGTTCACATTCCCGGACAGGGCGCTCTGGGGCCAACGTCCTGACTTTC
CDR3aa: CASSSHSRTGRSGANVLTF

d_gene: TRBD2
abundance: NA
j_gene: TRBJ2-5
v_gene: TRBV5-4
CDR3nt: TGTGCCAGCAGCCCTAGACTAGCGGGTCAAGAGACCCAGTACTTC
CDR3aa: CASSPRLAGQETQYF